This T cell receptor beta chain came from a study of cytomegalovirus exposure and HLA in healthy donors. Study conclusions and caveats: There were reportedly fewer N-insertions in an Asian-associated ancestry cluster than the approximately 600-donor mean, in a later analysis.

The PCR contained 60 Vbeta and 13 Jbeta primers. Some clones are missing from TCRdb's copy, which holds only in-frame ones; the method was immunoSEQ multiplex PCR. The sample includes 150,000 to 200,000 clones, over 70% seen only once; the top ten take 2.5% to 3%. Details on this clone: Its antigen remains unidentified.

CDR3 length equals 13 residues. Germline assignment: CDR1 SGHNT and CDR2 YYREEE (reference sequence). V lost 1 base, J lost 7 bases, and 9 bases lay in between. This chain links TRBV5-4 with TRBJ2-1; TRBD1 might be the D (5 bases). Input material: PBMCs. The receptor's source is a woman aged 45-65 years in good health and CMV-seropositive. CDR3 DNA sequence: TGTGCCAGCAGCTTGTATCCAGGGAATGAGCAGTTCTTC. Translated, it gives CASSLYPGNEQFF.